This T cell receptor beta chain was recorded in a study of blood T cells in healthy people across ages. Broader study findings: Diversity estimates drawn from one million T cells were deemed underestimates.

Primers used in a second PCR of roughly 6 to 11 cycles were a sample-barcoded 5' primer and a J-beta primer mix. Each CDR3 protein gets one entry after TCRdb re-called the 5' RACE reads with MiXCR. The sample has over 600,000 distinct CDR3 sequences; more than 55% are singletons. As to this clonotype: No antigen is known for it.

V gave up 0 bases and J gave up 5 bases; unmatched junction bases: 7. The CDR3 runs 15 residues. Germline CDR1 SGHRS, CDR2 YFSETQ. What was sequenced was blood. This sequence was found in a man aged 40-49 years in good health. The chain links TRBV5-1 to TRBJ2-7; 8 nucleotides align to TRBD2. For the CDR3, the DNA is TGCGCCAGCAGCTTGGAACGGTCAGCGGGAGACGAGCAGTACTTC. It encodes CASSLERSAGDEQYF.